The T cell receptor (beta chain) under discussion was sequenced for a study of T-cell reconstitution after alpha-beta-depleted transplantation in children. There are 14 residues in the CDR3. Trimming cost V 7 bases and J 5 bases; bases outside gene matches: 7. Germline CDR1 reads SQVTM; CDR2 reads ANQGSEA. TCRbeta library construction was performed incorporating unique molecular identifiers. MiXCR, applied by TCRdb to the PCR reads, yields one record per CDR3 protein. Among fewer than 1 million distinct CDR3 sequences, roughly 15% were seen once, and the ten largest hold just under 5%. This clonotype was seen a handful of times.

Sequenced material: PBMCs, mostly from graft donor cells, taken 360 days after TCRalphabeta/CD19-depleted stem cell transplant. The sequence derives from a male patient aged 10 to 17 who had a stem cell transplant for acute lymphoblastic leukemia, so the T cells may come from the graft donor. The rearrangement joins TRBV29-1 to TRBJ2-3; 12 bases agree with TRBD2. CDR3 nucleotides: TGCAGCGCTAGACTAGCGGGAGCGGTAGATACGCAGTATTTT. Residues: CSARLAGAVDTQYF.